This T cell receptor beta chain was found in a study of T-cell reconstitution after alpha-beta-depleted transplantation in children. Findings and limits, study-wide: Once a year had passed after transplant, T-cell counts and diversity came mostly from newly produced T cells.

CDR1 and CDR2 from the germline V gene are SGHNT and YENEEA. Trimming shortened V by 3 bases and J by 11 bases, and 11 bases separated the two germline ends. The CDR3 covers 12 residues. This clonotype appeared many times. Its antigen remains unidentified. Using unique molecular identifiers, the investigators prepared the TCRbeta library. TCRdb recomputed calls from the PCR reads with MiXCR, one row per CDR3 protein. The repertoire holds approximately 630,000 distinct CDR3 sequences, 10% to 15% seen once, with approximately 0.8% in the top ten. The chain links TRBV11-3 to TRBJ2-1, with D hard to call. This receptor was identified in a girl aged 2-10 years with congenital amegakaryocytic thrombocytopenia, due to receive a stem cell transplant. Sequencing was performed on PBMCs, taken before TCRalphabeta/CD19-depleted stem cell transplant. CDR3 nucleotide sequence: TGTGCCAGCAGCTTGTCTGCGGATAAGCAGTTCTTC. Residues: CASSLSADKQFF.